A single T cell receptor (beta chain) is shown here with its context. The sample belongs to a study of T cell responses to AZD1222 COVID-19 vaccine. Using immunoSEQ multiplex PCR, the repertoire was profiled, and TCRdb retains in-frame clones only, with some absent. Among approximately 97,000 clones, 80% to 85% were seen once, and the ten largest hold about a sixth. V was cut by 4 bases and J by 1 base, with 7 bases left in between. CDR1 and CDR2 (germline): LGHNA, YNFKEQ. The CDR3 covers 13 residues. The rearrangement links TRBV4-2 to TRBJ1-1; D is possibly TRBD1 (5 bases). The sequencing used peripheral blood, collected on day 0 of AZD1222 vaccination. The receptor comes from an adult in good health. CDR3 region: CASSRDGNTEAFF. The CDR3 bases are TGTGCCAGCAGCCGGGACGGGAACACTGAAGCTTTCTTT.